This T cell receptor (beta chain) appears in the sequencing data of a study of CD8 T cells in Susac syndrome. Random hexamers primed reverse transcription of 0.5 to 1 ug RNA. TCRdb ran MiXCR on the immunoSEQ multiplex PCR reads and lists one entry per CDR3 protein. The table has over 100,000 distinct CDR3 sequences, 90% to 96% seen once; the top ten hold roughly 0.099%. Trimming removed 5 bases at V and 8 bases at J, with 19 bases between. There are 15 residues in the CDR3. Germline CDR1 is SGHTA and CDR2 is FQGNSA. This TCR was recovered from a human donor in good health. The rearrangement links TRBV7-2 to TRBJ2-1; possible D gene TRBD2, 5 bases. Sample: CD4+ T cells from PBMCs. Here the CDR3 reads CASSPQRLARDEQFF. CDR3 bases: TGTGCCAGCAGCCCCCAGAGGCTAGCTAGGGATGAGCAGTTCTTC.